This T cell receptor beta chain originates from a study of blood T cells in healthy people across ages. Regarding the study as a whole: It was not possible, with unsorted PBMCs, to conclusively compare naive and antigen-experienced cells.

This CDR3 has 16 residues. Germline CDR1 and CDR2: DFQATT and SNEGSKA (reference sequence). V was cut by 3 bases and J by 2 bases, with 16 bases left in between. With a J-beta primer mix and a sample-barcoded 5' primer, a second PCR ran roughly 6 to 11 cycles. Sequencing yielded, for each sample, at least 2.5 million paired-end reads carrying CDR3. TCRdb analysed the 5' RACE reads with MiXCR anew, one entry per CDR3 protein. Of around 800,000 distinct CDR3 sequences in the sample, around 42% were seen once. To note about this clonotype: Its target is not known.

This rearrangement joins TRBV20-1 to TRBJ1-4; TRBD1 might be the D (5 bases). The TCR comes from a man aged 55 to 70 in good health. Sequences were obtained from blood. This chain's CDR3 is CSARDPTGPTNEKLFF. The DNA of the CDR3 is TGCAGTGCTAGGGACCCAACAGGACCGACTAATGAAAAACTGTTTTTT.